This T cell receptor beta chain was recovered during a study of T-cell memory formation after mild COVID-19 (dated by TCRdb to the early 2020s). In the study overall: TCR sequence clusters from the two donors were largely donor specific. Longitudinal TCRalpha and TCRbeta repertoire sequencing tracked T-cell clones expanding and contracting after mild COVID-19 in a couple of donors. The cohort comprised two young, previously healthy adult volunteers, one female and one male. Overall results and qualifications from the work: Contracting CD4+ clones appeared mostly in the CM and EM memory subsets, whereas CD8+ clones were enriched in EMRA. Only a couple of mild cases were covered in the study, and larger cohorts including severe cases with pre-infection samples were considered necessary. Whether the second-wave clones peaking on day 37 were SARS-CoV-2 specific was not confirmed. Balanced CD4/CD8 phenotypes were observed for clones contracting from day 15 to 85, whereas a bias towards CD4+ was observed for a second wave of clones expanding from day 15 to 37. Some responding clones were found in pre-infection memory, which suggests that pre-existing cross-reactive memory T cells took part in the SARS-CoV-2 response.

This clonotype appeared a few times. The antigen it recognizes is unknown. No much larger clone is present one base from it, and per-base qualities are unavailable. PBMCs were isolated by Ficoll-Paque density gradient centrifugation. V lost 5 bases and J lost 9 bases; the stretch between them is 14 bases long. From cysteine to phenylalanine, the CDR3 is 13 amino acids long. CDR3 DNA is the only sequence kept; it has 39 bases, read in frame from the first base. The germline V gene (reference sequence) provides CDR1 SEHNR and CDR2 FQNEAQ. TCRdb shows the sequencer as Illumina NovaSeq 6000. cDNA libraries for TCRalpha and TCRbeta were prepared by 5'RACE using constant-segment primers, with sample barcodes and unique molecular identifiers added. RNA was extracted from every sample with Trizol reagent. The libraries were amplified in two PCR steps, and the second step added a second sample barcode and Illumina TruSeq adapters. Sequencing of libraries was performed on an Illumina NovaSeq with 2 x 150 bp paired-end reads. The study's processing was this. With migec v1.2.7, reads were demultiplexed and then collapsed into UMI-guided consensus sequences. Using mixcr v2.1.11, UMI consensuses were aligned to TRA and TRB V and J templates and then assembled into clonotypes. A clonotype was counted as expanded or contracted only when both edgeR and NoisET called the clonotype significant, with the noise models trained on biological replicates. For edgeR calls, the thresholds were a false discovery rate-adjusted p below 0.01 and a log2 fold-change of 1. As an exploratory analysis of dynamics, max-normalized trajectories of the 1000 most abundant clonotypes were examined with PCA combined with hierarchical clustering. Each responding clone was given a CD4 or CD8 phenotype based on the CD4+ and CD8+ repertoires, which had been sequenced separately. The public reads were run again by TCRdb, first through fastp at Q25 and then through MiXCR, and only productive beta chains were kept. Each entry is one CDR3 protein sequence, shown with its most common DNA and genes. It is TCRdb's table, rather than the study itself, that gives the V and J calls and clone size. Within this sample are about 470,000 distinct CDR3 sequences, with roughly 25% of them counted one time only. Of the sample, approximately 12% falls within the top ten clones.

The chain employs TRBV7-9 and TRBJ2-1, and perhaps TRBD2 as D gene, on 5 matching bases. This receptor was obtained from an adult woman who had mild COVID-19 (a few samples of this study predate the infection). The sample titles of this study are shuffled in the database, so cell type and time point are left out; the donor was told from shared clones. Sequencing was performed on PBMCs or a T cell subset sorted from them (not recorded which). This receptor has the CDR3 CASSLSSGFEQFF. The nucleotide sequence is TGTGCCAGCAGCCTATCATCGGGGTTTGAGCAGTTCTTC.